The 24 T cell receptor beta chains in this list originate from one sample, sequenced in a study of cytomegalovirus exposure and HLA in healthy donors. The data were produced by immunoSEQ multiplex PCR, yet TCRdb's version contains in-frame clones alone and is incomplete. This sample yields about 120,000 clones, of which 86% are seen a single time; approximately 4.9% belongs to the top ten. Sequencing was carried out using PBMCs. The receptor source for this set is a man between 18 and 29 years old in good health and CMV-seronegative.

V usage is TRBV5-4 and J usage is TRBJ2-7, with 8 bases identical to TRBD2. The CDR3 covers 14 residues. Looked up from germline, CDR1 is SGHNT and CDR2 is YYREEE (reference sequence). V gave up 1 base and J gave up 0 bases; unmatched junction bases: 0. CDR3 sequence reads: CASSLTSGSYEQYF. CDR3 nucleotides: TGTGCCAGCAGCTTGACTAGCGGCTCCTACGAGCAGTACTTC.

This chain links TRBV6-5 with TRBJ2-7; 8 bases line up with TRBD2. V shed 5 bases, J shed 1 base, and the junction held 7 bases outside the gene matches. Germline CDR1 is MNHEY and CDR2 is SVGAGI. CDR3 length: 15 amino acids. CDR3: CASSTPSGRSYEQYF. Written as DNA, the CDR3 is TGTGCCAGCAGTACTCCTAGCGGGCGGTCCTACGAGCAGTACTTC.

The chain combines TRBV7-8 with TRBJ2-1; 14 bases are shared with TRBD2. From germline, CDR1 is SGHVS and CDR2 FQNEAQ. This CDR3 is built from 16 residues. J gave up 6 bases and V 6 bases, and 7 bases lay outside the gene matches. For the CDR3, the DNA is TGTGCCAGCAGTGGACTAGCGGGGGGAGGGGCCAATGAGCAGTTCTTC. It is translated as CASSGLAGGGANEQFF. Together with reference TRBV7-8 and TRBJ2-1, the CDR3 gives the full variable domain: GAGVSQSPRYKVAKRGQDVALRCDPISGHVSLFWYQQALGQGPEFLTYFQNEAQLDKSGLPSDRFFAERPEGSVSTLKIQRTQQEDSAVYLCASSGLAGGGANEQFFGPGTRLTVL.

The V gene is TRBV27, the J gene TRBJ2-2, with unresolved D. V was pared by 3 bases and J by 2 bases, with 4 bases between. The germline CDR1 and CDR2 sequences are MNHEY and SMNVEV (reference sequence). CDR3 length equals 13 residues. This chain's CDR3 is CASSLTNTGELFF. The CDR3 region has the DNA TGTGCCAGCAGTTTGACTAACACCGGGGAGCTGTTTTTT.

This chain connects TRBV2 to TRBJ2-3; 11 nucleotides line up with TRBD1. V lost 6 bases, J lost 5 bases, and 7 bases stayed unmatched. Per germline, CDR1 SNHLY and CDR2 FYNNEI. This CDR3 comprises 15 residues. The CDR3, as DNA: TGTGCCAGCAGCCCTGGACAGGGGGCTGGAGATACGCAGTATTTT. It encodes CASSPGQGAGDTQYF. Supplemented by reference TRBV2 and TRBJ2-3, the full variable domain reads EPEVTQTPSHQVTQMGQEVILRCVPISNHLYFYWYRQILGQKVEFLVSFYNNEISEKSEIFDDQFSVERPDGSNFTLKIRSTKLEDSAMYFCASSPGQGAGDTQYFGPGTRLTVL.

This clone showed up just a few times. The chain is built from TRBV6-1 and TRBJ1-2, with unresolved D. Germline V gene lookup returns CDR1 MNHNS and CDR2 SASEGT. Trimming cost V 4 bases and J 7 bases, with 7 bases left between them. The CDR3 spans 11 residues. The CDR3 spells CASSGGFGYTF. The CDR3 bases are TGTGCCAGCAGTGGAGGGTTTGGCTACACCTTC.

The rearrangement links TRBV27 to TRBJ1-4; D is uncertain. V was shortened by 4 bases and J by 3 bases, with 12 bases between the two germline ends. This CDR3 spans 15 amino acids. The germline V gene encodes CDR1 MNHEY and CDR2 SMNVEV (reference sequence). DNA for the CDR3: TGTGCCAGCAGTTCGGAGGGAGCAGCTAATGAAAAACTGTTTTTT. Amino acids: CASSSEGAANEKLFF.

CDR3 residues: CAIIREDTGELFF. The CDR3 nucleotides are TGTGCCATCATACGGGAGGACACCGGGGAGCTGTTTTTT. The chain recombines TRBV10-3 with TRBJ2-2; 7 bases agree with TRBD2. The CDR3 totals 13 residues. Per the germline V gene, CDR1 is ENHRY and CDR2 is SYGVKD. J lost 3 bases, V lost 7 bases, and 2 bases had no gene match.

The V gene is TRBV30, the J gene TRBJ2-3, with TRBD2 matching 8 bases. This CDR3 is 11 amino acids long. Germline-derived CDR1 and CDR2 are GTSNPN and SVGIG (reference sequence). This CDR3 is CAREGTDTQYF. In DNA form, the CDR3 reads TGTGCGCGGGAGGGCACAGATACGCAGTATTTT.

The genes are TRBV5-1 and TRBJ1-3; weak D call: TRBD1 (6 bases). V was cut by 4 bases and J by 0 bases, with 17 bases left in between. The CDR3 is 17 residues long. Germline CDR1 and CDR2: SGHRS and YFSETQ. This CDR3 reads CASSKQGPHSSGNTIYF. As DNA, the CDR3 is TGCGCCAGCAGCAAACAGGGCCCTCACTCCTCTGGAAACACCATATATTTT.

The V and J genes are TRBV5-1 and TRBJ1-1; TRBD1 matches at 9 bases. The CDR3 consists of 15 residues. V shed 4 bases, J shed 0 bases, and the junction held 4 bases outside the gene matches. CDR1 is SGHRS, CDR2 YFSETQ, per germline. The CDR3, as DNA: TGCGCCAGCAGCGGGGGGGACAGGGTGAACACTGAAGCTTTCTTT. Amino acid sequence: CASSGGDRVNTEAFF.

The chain recombines TRBV5-1 with TRBJ2-7; 10 positions agree with TRBD1. This CDR3 region has 14 residues. Trimming at V came to 4 bases and at J to 5 bases, leaving 6 bases not matched to a gene. Per the germline V gene, CDR1 is SGHRS and CDR2 is YFSETQ. Here the CDR3 reads CASSIRQGADEQYF. CDR3 coding DNA: TGCGCCAGCAGCATCCGACAGGGGGCGGACGAGCAGTACTTC.

The J gene is TRBJ1-1, the V gene TRBV5-6; 8 bases line up with TRBD1. CDR3 size: 15 residues. The trim removed 4 bases at V and 5 bases at J, leaving 10 bases unmatched. Germline V lookup: CDR1 SGHDT, CDR2 YYEEEE. The CDR3 protein is CASSPTRTGRTEAFF. The CDR3 bases are TGTGCCAGCAGCCCCACCCGGACAGGGAGAACTGAAGCTTTCTTT.

V and J are TRBV5-1 and TRBJ2-5, with TRBD1 matching 10 bases. In germline, CDR1 is SGHRS, CDR2 YFSETQ. The CDR3 consists of 15 residues. V lost 0 bases and J lost 3; bases outside the gene matches: 2. The CDR3 loop is CASSLGTGGKETQYF. The DNA of the CDR3 is TGCGCCAGCAGCTTGGGGACAGGGGGGAAAGAGACCCAGTACTTC.

This chain links TRBV7-9 with TRBJ2-7; TRBD2 aligns across 12 bases. This CDR3 has 14 residues. Unmatched junction bases numbered 8, after V lost 5 bases and J lost 9 bases. Germline V CDR1 and CDR2: SEHNR, FQNEAQ (reference sequence). In DNA form, the CDR3 reads TGTGCCAGCAGCCCGGGACTAGCGGGTACGTCGCAGTACTTC. Translated, it gives CASSPGLAGTSQYF.

The chain joins TRBV27 to TRBJ2-7; 8 nucleotides agree with TRBD2. The CDR3 has 15 amino acids. The J segment lost 1 base and the V segment lost 6 bases, leaving 8 bases of the junction unmatched. CDR1 is MNHEY, CDR2 SMNVEV, per germline (reference sequence). The CDR3 sequence is CASSRRGGGSYEQYF. The CDR3 DNA reads as TGTGCCAGCAGCCGCCGGGGGGGTGGGTCCTACGAGCAGTACTTC.

The V gene is TRBV4-1, the J gene TRBJ2-5, with D perhaps matching TRBD1 (5 bases). V shed 0 bases and J shed 4 bases, with 12 bases lying between them. CDR3 length equals 15 residues. Germline V gene lookup returns CDR1 MGHRA and CDR2 YSYEKL. In DNA, the CDR3 is TGCGCCAGCAGCCAAGACGCAGGGCCGGGAGAGACCCAGTACTTC. Translating gives CASSQDAGPGETQYF.

This clone was seen only once. The chain uses TRBV30 and TRBJ2-5, with D possibly TRBD1 on 5 matching bases. The CDR3 totals 16 residues. The germline V gene encodes CDR1 GTSNPN and CDR2 SVGIG (reference sequence). V lost 0 bases and J lost 5, with 19 bases in between. The CDR3 coding sequence is TGTGCCTGGAGTGTACGGACAAGCTGGGGAAGGGAGACCCAGTACTTC. Its protein product is CAWSVRTSWGRETQYF.

The chain recombines TRBV27 with TRBJ1-5, with TRBD1 matching 12 bases. V was clipped by 8 bases and J by 6 bases; unmatched bases: 8. Germline V gene data show CDR1 as MNHEY and CDR2 as SMNVEV (reference sequence). This CDR3 is built from 15 residues. CDR3 DNA sequence: TGTGCCAGCGCAATGGGACAGGGGGCTATTCAGCCCCAGCATTTT. Translation gives CASAMGQGAIQPQHF.

This chain links TRBV6-5 with TRBJ1-4; D is possibly TRBD1 (5 bases). The CDR3 is made up of 15 amino acids. Germline loops: CDR1 MNHEY, CDR2 SVGAGI. The V gene lost 6 bases and the J gene lost 0 bases, with 11 bases spanning the gap. CDR3 protein: CASSRRQSTNEKLFF. The CDR3 DNA reads as TGTGCCAGCAGCCGCAGACAGTCAACTAATGAAAAACTGTTTTTT.

The V and J genes are TRBV6-5 and TRBJ2-7; 10 positions match TRBD2. CDR3 size: 16 residues. The V and J ends lost 4 bases and 4 bases, in that order; junction bases with no gene match: 10. Germline V gene sequence: CDR1 MNHEY, CDR2 SVGAGI. The CDR3 protein is CASSSSSGSITYEQYF. The DNA of the CDR3 is TGTGCCAGCAGTTCTTCTAGCGGGAGCATCACTTACGAGCAGTACTTC.

CDR3 in amino acids: CASSAYTGTGANVSPLHF. DNA for the CDR3: TGTGCCAGCAGTGCTTATACCGGGACAGGGGCGAATGTTTCACCCCTCCACTTT. V and J are TRBV6-1 and TRBJ1-6, with 10 bases that match TRBD1. The germline V gene has CDR1 MNHNS and CDR2 SASEGT. J was trimmed by 9 bases and V by 4 bases; bases with no gene match: 15. CDR3 length: 18 amino acids.

The chain combines TRBV5-4 with TRBJ1-1; no clear D gene. Trimming left V 1 base short and J 4 bases short, with 8 bases between. This CDR3 is built from 13 residues. CDR1 and CDR2 from the germline V gene are SGHNT and YYREEE (reference sequence). DNA of the CDR3: TGTGCCAGCAGCTTGTGGGGAGGCACTGAAGCTTTCTTT. It is translated as CASSLWGGTEAFF.

This clone came up once. The chain combines TRBV19 with TRBJ1-3, with D maybe TRBD1 (6 bases). The CDR3 has 18 amino acids. V gave up 2 bases and J gave up 5 bases, with 22 bases separating them. Germline V gene data show CDR1 as LNHDA and CDR2 as SQIVND (reference sequence). CDR3 protein: CASSIWTPTGNWRNTIYF. The CDR3 DNA follows: TGTGCCAGTAGTATATGGACACCAACAGGGAATTGGAGAAACACCATATATTTT.